The next 2 T cell receptor beta chains were all read from a single sample in a study of beta chain features in type 1 diabetes. Of the isolated RNA, all was reverse transcribed, and so the sequenced material was expressed TCRB transcripts. TCRdb's copy holds only in-frame clones and misses some; the assay was immunoSEQ multiplex PCR. Of more than 250,000 clones detected, about a fifth appear once; the ten largest clones hold 0.025% to 0.035%. These receptors' antigens are unknown. Regarding the study as a whole: Shorter TCRB CDR3s, moderately but significantly so, marked every one of the four CD4+ subsets in Type 1 diabetes patients.

Sequencing input: naive CD4+ T cells from blood. These receptor sequences come from a woman between 40 and 55 years old with type 1 diabetes.

J is TRBJ2-3 and V is TRBV28; 8 bases are shared with TRBD1. This CDR3 is built from 15 residues. Per germline, CDR1 MDHEN and CDR2 SYDVKM. V lost 4 bases to trimming and J lost 5 bases; unmatched junction nucleotides: 8. The CDR3 sequence is CASSSPRGRGDTQYF. CDR3 nucleotide sequence: TGTGCCAGCAGTTCTCCCAGGGGGCGCGGAGATACGCAGTATTTT.

This clone came up a few times. The J gene is TRBJ2-7, the V gene TRBV14, with 8 bases that match TRBD1. Germline V gene sequence: CDR1 SGHDN, CDR2 FVKESK. The CDR3 spans 13 residues. Trimming at V came to 5 bases and at J to 3 bases, leaving 3 bases not matched to a gene. The CDR3 loop reads CASSAQGGYEQYF. The CDR3 DNA sequence: TGTGCCAGCAGCGCACAGGGGGGCTACGAGCAGTACTTC.